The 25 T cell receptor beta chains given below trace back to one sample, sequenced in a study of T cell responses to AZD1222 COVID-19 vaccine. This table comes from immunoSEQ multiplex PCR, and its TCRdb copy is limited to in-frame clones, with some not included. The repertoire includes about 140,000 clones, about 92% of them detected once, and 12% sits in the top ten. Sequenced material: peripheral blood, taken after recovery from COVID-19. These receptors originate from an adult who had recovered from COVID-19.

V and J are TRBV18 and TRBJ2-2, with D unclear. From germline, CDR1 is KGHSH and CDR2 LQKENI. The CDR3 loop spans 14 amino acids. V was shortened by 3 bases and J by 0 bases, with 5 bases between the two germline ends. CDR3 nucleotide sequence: TGTGCCAGCTCACCTCTCGCGAACACCGGGGAGCTGTTTTTT. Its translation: CASSPLANTGELFF.

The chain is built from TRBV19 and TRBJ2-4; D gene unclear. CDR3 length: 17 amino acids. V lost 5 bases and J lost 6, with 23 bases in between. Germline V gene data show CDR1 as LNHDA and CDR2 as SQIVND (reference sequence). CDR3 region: CASSPPSLGEGRNIQYF. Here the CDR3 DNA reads TGTGCCAGTAGTCCCCCCTCTCTGGGCGAAGGTCGAAACATTCAGTACTTC.

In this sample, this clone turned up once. For the CDR3, the DNA is TGTGCCAGCAGTGGGGAAGGCGTTCCTAGCTACGAGCAGTACTTC. It is translated as CASSGEGVPSYEQYF. The chain is built from TRBV28 and TRBJ2-7; no reliable D call. CDR3 length: 15 amino acids. Germline CDR1 is MDHEN and CDR2 is SYDVKM. The V end lost 5 bases, the J end lost 3 bases, and 17 bases lay between the germline ends.

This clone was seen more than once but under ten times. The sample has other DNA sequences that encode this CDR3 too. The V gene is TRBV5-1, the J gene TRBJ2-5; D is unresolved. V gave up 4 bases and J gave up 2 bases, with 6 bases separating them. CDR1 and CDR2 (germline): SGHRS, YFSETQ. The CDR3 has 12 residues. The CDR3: CASSLDQETQYF. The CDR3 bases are TGCGCCAGCAGCCTGGATCAAGAGACCCAGTACTTC.

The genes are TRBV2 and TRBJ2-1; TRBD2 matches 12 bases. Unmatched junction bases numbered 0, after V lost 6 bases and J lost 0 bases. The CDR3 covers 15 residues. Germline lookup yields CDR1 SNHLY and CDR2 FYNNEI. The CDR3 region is CASRTSGSSYNEQFF. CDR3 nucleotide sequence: TGTGCCAGCAGGACTAGCGGGAGCTCCTACAATGAGCAGTTCTTC. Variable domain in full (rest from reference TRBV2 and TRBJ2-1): EPEVTQTPSHQVTQMGQEVILRCVPISNHLYFYWYRQILGQKVEFLVSFYNNEISEKSEIFDDQFSVERPDGSNFTLKIRSTKLEDSAMYFCASRTSGSSYNEQFFGPGTRLTVL.

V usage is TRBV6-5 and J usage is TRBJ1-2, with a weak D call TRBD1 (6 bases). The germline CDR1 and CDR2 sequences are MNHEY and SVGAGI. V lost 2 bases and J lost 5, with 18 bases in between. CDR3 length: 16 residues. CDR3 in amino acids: CASSYAAGGQGYGYTF. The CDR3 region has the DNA TGTGCCAGCAGTTACGCCGCGGGGGGGCAGGGTTATGGCTACACCTTC.

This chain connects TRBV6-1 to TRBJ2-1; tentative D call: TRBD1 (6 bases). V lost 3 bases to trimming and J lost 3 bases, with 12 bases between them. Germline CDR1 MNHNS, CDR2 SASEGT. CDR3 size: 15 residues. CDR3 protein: CASSERGSGYNEQFF. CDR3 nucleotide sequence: TGTGCCAGCAGTGAGAGGGGGAGTGGCTACAATGAGCAGTTCTTC.

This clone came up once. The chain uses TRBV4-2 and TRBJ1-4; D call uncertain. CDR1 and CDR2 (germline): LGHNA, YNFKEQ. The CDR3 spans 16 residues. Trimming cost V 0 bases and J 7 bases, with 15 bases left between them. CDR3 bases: TGTGCCAGCAGCCAAGACGTCTTTTTATCCCGTGAAAAACTGTTTTTT. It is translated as CASSQDVFLSREKLFF.

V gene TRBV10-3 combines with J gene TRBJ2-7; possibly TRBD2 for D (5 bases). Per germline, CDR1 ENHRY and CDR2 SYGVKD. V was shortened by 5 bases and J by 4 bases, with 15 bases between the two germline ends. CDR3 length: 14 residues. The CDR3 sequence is CAISPRGSAYEQYF. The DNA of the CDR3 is TGTGCCATCAGTCCCCGGGGTAGCGCGTACGAGCAGTACTTC.

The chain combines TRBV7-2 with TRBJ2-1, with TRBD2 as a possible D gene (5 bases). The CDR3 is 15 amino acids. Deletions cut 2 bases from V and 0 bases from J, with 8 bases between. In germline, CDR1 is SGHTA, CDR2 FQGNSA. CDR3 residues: CASSLPGSSYNEQFF. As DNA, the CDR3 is TGTGCCAGCAGCTTACCTGGGAGCTCCTACAATGAGCAGTTCTTC.

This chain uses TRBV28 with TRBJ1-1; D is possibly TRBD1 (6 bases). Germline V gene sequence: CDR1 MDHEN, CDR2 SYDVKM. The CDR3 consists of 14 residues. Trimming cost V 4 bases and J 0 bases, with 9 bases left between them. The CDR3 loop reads CASSWTALNTEAFF. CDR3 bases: TGTGCCAGCAGTTGGACAGCTTTGAACACTGAAGCTTTCTTT.

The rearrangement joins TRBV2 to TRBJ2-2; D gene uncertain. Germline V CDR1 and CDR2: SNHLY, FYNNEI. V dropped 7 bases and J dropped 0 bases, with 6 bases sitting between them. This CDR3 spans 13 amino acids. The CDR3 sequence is CASTSANTGELFF. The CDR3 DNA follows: TGTGCCAGCACTTCCGCGAACACCGGGGAGCTGTTTTTT.

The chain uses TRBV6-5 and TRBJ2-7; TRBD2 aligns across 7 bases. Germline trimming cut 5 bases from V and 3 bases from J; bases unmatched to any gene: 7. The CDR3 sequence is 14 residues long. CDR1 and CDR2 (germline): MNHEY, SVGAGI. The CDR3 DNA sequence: TGTGCCAGCAGTCCGGGGGGAGATCTCTACGAGCAGTACTTC. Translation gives CASSPGGDLYEQYF.

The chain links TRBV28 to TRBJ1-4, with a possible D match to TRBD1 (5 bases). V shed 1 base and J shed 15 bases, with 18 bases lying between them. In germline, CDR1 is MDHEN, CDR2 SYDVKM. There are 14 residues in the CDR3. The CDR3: CASSLSGPKGTVFF. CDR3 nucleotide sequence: TGTGCCAGCAGTTTATCTGGGCCCAAGGGGACGGTGTTTTTT. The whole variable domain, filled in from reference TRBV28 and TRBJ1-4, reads DVKVTQSSRYLVKRTGEKVFLECVQDMDHENMFWYRQDPGLGLRLIYFSYDVKMKEKGDIPEGYSVSREKKERFSLILESASTNQTSMYLCASSLSGPKGTVFFGSGTQLSVL.

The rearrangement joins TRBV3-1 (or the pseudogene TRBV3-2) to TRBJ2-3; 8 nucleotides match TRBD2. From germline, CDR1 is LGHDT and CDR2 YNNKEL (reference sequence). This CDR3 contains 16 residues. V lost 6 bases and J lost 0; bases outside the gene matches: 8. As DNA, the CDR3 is TGTGCCAGCAGTCTGAGTAGCGGGAAAAGCACAGATACGCAGTATTTT. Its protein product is CASSLSSGKSTDTQYF.

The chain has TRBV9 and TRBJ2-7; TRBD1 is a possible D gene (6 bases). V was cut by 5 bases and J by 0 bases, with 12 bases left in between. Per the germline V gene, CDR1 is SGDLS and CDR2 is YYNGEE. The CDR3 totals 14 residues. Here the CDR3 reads CASSFRDNSYEQYF. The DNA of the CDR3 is TGTGCCAGCAGTTTCCGGGACAACTCCTACGAGCAGTACTTC.

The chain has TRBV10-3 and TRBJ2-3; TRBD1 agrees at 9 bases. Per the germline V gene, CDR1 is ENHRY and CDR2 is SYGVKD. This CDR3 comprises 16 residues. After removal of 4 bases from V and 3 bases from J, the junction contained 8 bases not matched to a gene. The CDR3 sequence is CAISGTTGTGTDTQYF. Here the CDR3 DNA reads TGTGCCATCAGTGGAACCACAGGGACAGGGACAGATACGCAGTATTTT.

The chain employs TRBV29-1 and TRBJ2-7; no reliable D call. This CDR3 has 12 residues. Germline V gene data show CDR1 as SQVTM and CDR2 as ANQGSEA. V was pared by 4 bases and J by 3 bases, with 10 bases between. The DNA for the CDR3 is TGCAGCGTTGGGCACGATTACTACGAGCAGTACTTC. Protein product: CSVGHDYYEQYF.

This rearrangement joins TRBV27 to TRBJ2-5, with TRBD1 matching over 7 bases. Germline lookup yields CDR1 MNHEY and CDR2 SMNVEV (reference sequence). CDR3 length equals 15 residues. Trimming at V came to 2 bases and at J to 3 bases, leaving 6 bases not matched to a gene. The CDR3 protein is CASSLLRTGEETQYF. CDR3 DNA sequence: TGTGCCAGCAGTTTACTCCGGACAGGTGAAGAGACCCAGTACTTC.

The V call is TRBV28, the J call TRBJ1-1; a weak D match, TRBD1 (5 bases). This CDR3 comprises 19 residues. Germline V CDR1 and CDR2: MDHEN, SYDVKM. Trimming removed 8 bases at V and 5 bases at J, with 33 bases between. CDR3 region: CASLLREPKTLVQGTEAFF. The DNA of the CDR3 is TGTGCCAGCCTACTCAGGGAGCCCAAGACTTTAGTTCAAGGGACTGAAGCTTTCTTT.

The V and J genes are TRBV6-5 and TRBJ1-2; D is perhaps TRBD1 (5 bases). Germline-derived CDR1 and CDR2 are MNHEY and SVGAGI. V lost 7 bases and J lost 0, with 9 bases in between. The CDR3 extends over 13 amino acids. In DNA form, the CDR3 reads TGTGCCAGCATGAGACAGACTAACTATGGCTACACCTTC. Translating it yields CASMRQTNYGYTF.

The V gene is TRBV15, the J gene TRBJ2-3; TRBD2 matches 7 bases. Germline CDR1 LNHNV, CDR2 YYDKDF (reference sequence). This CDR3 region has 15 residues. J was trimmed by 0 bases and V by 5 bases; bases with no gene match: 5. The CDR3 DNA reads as TGTGCCACCAGCGGAGGACTAGTTAGCACAGATACGCAGTATTTT. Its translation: CATSGGLVSTDTQYF.

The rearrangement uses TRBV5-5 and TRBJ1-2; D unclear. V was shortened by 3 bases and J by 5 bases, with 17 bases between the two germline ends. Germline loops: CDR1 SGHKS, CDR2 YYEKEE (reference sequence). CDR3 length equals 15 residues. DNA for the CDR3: TGTGCCAGCAGCTCCTTTGGGAAATCCGCTTATGGCTACACCTTC. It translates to CASSSFGKSAYGYTF.

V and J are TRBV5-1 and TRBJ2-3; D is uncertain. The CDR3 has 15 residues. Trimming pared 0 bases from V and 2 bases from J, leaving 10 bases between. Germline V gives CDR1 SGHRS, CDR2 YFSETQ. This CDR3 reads CASSLELGNTDTQYF. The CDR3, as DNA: TGCGCCAGCAGCTTGGAATTGGGCAACACAGATACGCAGTATTTT.

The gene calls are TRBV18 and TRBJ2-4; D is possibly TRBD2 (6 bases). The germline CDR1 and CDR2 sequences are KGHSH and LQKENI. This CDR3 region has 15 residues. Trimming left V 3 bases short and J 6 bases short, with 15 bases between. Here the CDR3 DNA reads TGTGCCAGCTCACCCAGCACTGGAGGGGTAAACATTCAGTACTTC. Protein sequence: CASSPSTGGVNIQYF.